A single sample gave rise to the 22 T cell receptor beta chains below, sequenced in a study of T cell responses to AZD1222 COVID-19 vaccine. Repertoires were generated with immunoSEQ multiplex PCR, while TCRdb's copy carries only in-frame clones and drops some. The table records over 100,000 clones, about 90% of them present only once. The specimen comprised peripheral blood, sampled on day 0 of AZD1222 vaccination. Receptors originate from an adult in good health.

This chain uses TRBV4-1 with TRBJ1-2; D uncertain. V lost 0 bases and J lost 8, with 19 bases in between. From germline, CDR1 is MGHRA and CDR2 YSYEKL. There are 16 residues in the CDR3. CDR3 loop: CASSQDDQAVAYGYTF. CDR3 bases: TGCGCCAGCAGCCAAGATGATCAGGCGGTCGCCTACGGCTACACCTTC.

The genes are TRBV6-5 and TRBJ2-7; the match to TRBD1 covers 12 bases. V was clipped by 2 bases and J by 7 bases; unmatched bases: 6. The CDR3 contains 15 residues. Per germline, CDR1 MNHEY and CDR2 SVGAGI. CDR3 DNA sequence: TGTGCCAGCAGTTACGGAGGGACAGGGGGCCGGGAGCAGTACTTC. Translating it yields CASSYGGTGGREQYF.

The chain carries TRBV7-2 and TRBJ2-7; 7 bases agree with TRBD1. The germline gives CDR1 SGHTA, CDR2 FQGNSA. The CDR3 is made up of 14 amino acids. J gave up 5 bases and V 1 base, and 5 bases lay outside the gene matches. CDR3 in DNA: TGTGCCAGCAGCTTAGTCGGGACAGAAGACGAGCAGTACTTC. This sequence encodes CASSLVGTEDEQYF.

V gene TRBV30 combines with J gene TRBJ1-1, with unresolved D. V lost 1 base and J 1 base, leaving 4 bases between the germline ends. The CDR3 loop spans 12 amino acids. CDR1 is GTSNPN and CDR2 is SVGIG in the germline V gene (reference sequence). DNA for the CDR3: TGTGCCTGGAGTGAGTGGAACACTGAAGCTTTCTTT. Its protein product is CAWSEWNTEAFF. Full variable domain (rest looked up from reference TRBV30 and TRBJ1-1): SQTIHQWPATLVQPVGSPLSLECTVEGTSNPNLYWYRQAAGRGLQLLFYSVGIGQISSEVPQNLSASRPQDRQFILSSKKLLLSDSGFYLCAWSEWNTEAFFGQGTRLTVV.

The J gene is TRBJ1-6, the V gene TRBV28; 7 bases line up with TRBD1. The CDR3 has 15 amino acids. V dropped 6 bases and J dropped 5; count of bases not matched to a gene: 7. From germline, CDR1 is MDHEN and CDR2 SYDVKM. The CDR3 loop is CASSTPDRDNSPLHF. CDR3 nucleotides: TGTGCCAGCAGCACTCCCGACAGGGATAATTCACCCCTCCACTTT.

The rearrangement uses TRBV4-1 and TRBJ1-6; D remains ambiguous. CDR3 size: 14 residues. CDR1 and CDR2 from the germline V gene are MGHRA and YSYEKL. V was shortened by 7 bases and J by 7 bases, with 14 bases between the two germline ends. CDR3 region: CASTVERRNSPLHF. As DNA, the CDR3 is TGCGCCAGCACTGTAGAACGTCGGAATTCACCCCTCCACTTT.

The genes are TRBV11-2 and TRBJ2-7; D is perhaps TRBD1 (6 bases). There are 13 residues in the CDR3. The germline V and J ends were trimmed by 1 base and 7 bases, with 11 bases remaining between them. Germline V gene sequence: CDR1 SGHAT, CDR2 FQNNGV. The CDR3 nucleotides are TGTGCCAGCAGCTTAGCCAGGGGTGGAGAGCAGTACTTC. It specifies CASSLARGGEQYF.

This rearrangement joins TRBV4-3 to TRBJ2-2, with 7 bases fitting TRBD1. The CDR3 runs 15 residues. V trimming: 2 bases; J trimming: 4 bases; junction bases outside the gene matches: 4. Germline CDR1 is LGHNA and CDR2 is YSLEER. CDR3 region: CASSQQTGFTGELFF. Here the CDR3 DNA reads TGCGCCAGCAGCCAACAGACAGGGTTCACCGGGGAGCTGTTTTTT.

The chain uses TRBV10-3 and TRBJ1-1, with 9 bases fitting TRBD1. The junction had 6 bases not matched to a gene; V was cut back by 7 bases and J by 6 bases. The germline CDR1 and CDR2 sequences are ENHRY and SYGVKD. The CDR3 is 13 amino acids. In nucleotides, the CDR3 is TGTGCCATCACCCTGGGACAGGGAGCTGAAGCTTTCTTT. Amino acid sequence: CAITLGQGAEAFF.

The chain has TRBV7-9 and TRBJ1-1; D is unclear. CDR3 length equals 14 residues. Per the germline V gene, CDR1 is SEHNR and CDR2 is FQNEAQ (reference sequence). The germline V and J ends were trimmed by 1 base and 1 base, with 7 bases remaining between them. The CDR3 nucleotides are TGTGCCAGCAGCTTAGGGTGGGGGAACACTGAAGCTTTCTTT. Translated, it gives CASSLGWGNTEAFF.

The V call is TRBV5-1, the J call TRBJ2-5; D perhaps matches TRBD2 (6 bases). The CDR3 extends over 14 amino acids. Germline CDR1 is SGHRS and CDR2 is YFSETQ. Trimming removed 0 bases at V and 5 bases at J, with 11 bases between. Here the CDR3 reads CASSLEAGLETQYF. CDR3 coding DNA: TGCGCCAGCAGCTTGGAGGCGGGATTGGAGACCCAGTACTTC.

This clone was seen just once. J is TRBJ2-2 and V is TRBV2; possibly TRBD2 for D (5 bases). Trimming removed 7 bases at V and 5 bases at J, with 14 bases between. The germline CDR1 and CDR2 sequences are SNHLY and FYNNEI. The CDR3 loop spans 14 amino acids. CDR3 region: CASTPMGRTGELFF. As DNA, the CDR3 is TGTGCCAGCACCCCCATGGGGAGAACCGGGGAGCTGTTTTTT.

The chain is built from TRBV28 and TRBJ1-4; no reliable D call. Germline V CDR1 and CDR2: MDHEN, SYDVKM. The CDR3 has 15 residues. Trimming took off 2 bases at V and 3 bases at J, with 10 bases between the two ends. For the CDR3, the DNA is TGTGCCAGCAGTTTAGGCGGCAGCTCTAATGAAAAACTGTTTTTT. This codes for CASSLGGSSNEKLFF.

The chain couples TRBV19 to TRBJ1-5; perhaps TRBD1 as D (6 bases). Germline V gene lookup returns CDR1 LNHDA and CDR2 SQIVND (reference sequence). Trimming shortened V by 1 base and J by 6 bases, and 13 bases separated the two germline ends. The CDR3 covers 15 residues. CDR3 protein: CASSIGGGLTQPQHF. The DNA for the CDR3 is TGTGCCAGTAGTATAGGAGGGGGACTCACTCAGCCCCAGCATTTT.

The CDR3 DNA sequence: TGCAGCGTCGGACCAACCGAAGCGGGTACCCAGTACTTC. Translating it yields CSVGPTEAGTQYF. The chain links TRBV29-1 to TRBJ2-5; a weak D match, TRBD2 (6 bases). CDR3 length equals 13 residues. Germline V gives CDR1 SQVTM, CDR2 ANQGSEA. The germline V and J ends were trimmed by 6 bases and 8 bases, with 19 bases remaining between them.

The chain joins TRBV4-3 to TRBJ1-2, with no clear D. V lost 1 base and J lost 6, with 12 bases in between. The length of the CDR3 is 14 residues. Per the germline V gene, CDR1 is LGHNA and CDR2 is YSLEER. The CDR3 region is CASSQGGISNGYTF. The CDR3 nucleotides are TGCGCCAGCAGCCAAGGGGGTATTTCAAATGGCTACACCTTC.

The J gene is TRBJ1-2, the V gene TRBV7-9; tentatively, D is TRBD1 (5 bases). Trimming cost V 6 bases and J 7 bases, with 18 bases left between them. Germline CDR1 is SEHNR and CDR2 is FQNEAQ (reference sequence). There are 14 residues in the CDR3. The CDR3 bases are TGTGCCAGCAGGAGGGGCAGCCATTGGAGTGGCTACACCTTC. It codes for CASRRGSHWSGYTF.

The sample holds one count of this clone. The chain joins TRBV6-2 or TRBV6-3 to TRBJ2-7; no clear D. This CDR3 contains 14 residues. CDR1 and CDR2 from the germline V gene are MNHEY and SVGEGT. V gave up 2 bases and J gave up 4 bases, with 12 bases separating them. DNA of the CDR3: TGTGCCAGCAGTTACGGCAGGTTCCAGTACGAGCAGTACTTC. Protein: CASSYGRFQYEQYF.

The table lists this clone with a count of one. The chain has TRBV10-3 and TRBJ1-6, with D uncertain. The ends were cut back, 0 bases at V and 13 bases at J, with 13 bases in the middle. Germline V CDR1 and CDR2: ENHRY, SYGVKD. There are 14 residues in the CDR3. The CDR3 here is CAISESNSLAPLHF. Here the CDR3 DNA reads TGTGCCATCAGTGAGTCGAATTCGCTGGCTCCCCTCCACTTT.

This clone occurred a few times. V gene TRBV21-1 combines with J gene TRBJ2-2; the tabulated D call, TRBD2, remains unverified against the DNA. TRBV21-1 is labeled a pseudogene. This CDR3 has 15 amino acids. Here the CDR3 reads CASSRKRGGLGELFF. The DNA of the CDR3 is TGTGCCAGCAGCAGAAAGCGGGGGGGCTTAGGGGAGCTGTTTTTT.

This chain uses TRBV14 with TRBJ2-3, with D maybe TRBD2 (6 bases). Germline CDR1 is SGHDN and CDR2 is FVKESK. The CDR3 is 17 amino acids. The V end was cut by 4 bases, the J end by 3 bases, with 20 bases between. The CDR3 region has the DNA TGTGCCAGCAGCCCCTTGGTCGGCGGGGCCGTAACAGATACGCAGTATTTT. Protein: CASSPLVGGAVTDTQYF. Complete variable domain (other parts from reference TRBV14 and TRBJ2-3): EAGVTQFPSHSVIEKGQTVTLRCDPISGHDNLYWYRRVMGKEIKFLLHFVKESKQDESGMPNNRFLAERTGGTYSTLKVQPAELEDSGVYFCASSPLVGGAVTDTQYFGPGTRLTVL.

V usage is TRBV29-1 and J usage is TRBJ2-6; perhaps TRBD1 as D (6 bases). Trimming left V 3 bases short and J 1 base short, with 10 bases between. The CDR3 spans 15 residues. From germline, CDR1 is SQVTM and CDR2 ANQGSEA. CDR3 coding DNA: TGCAGCGTTGATTTTACAGGGTCTGGGGCCAACGTCCTGACTTTC. This codes for CSVDFTGSGANVLTF.